This T cell receptor beta chain originates from a study of OX40 agonist ivuxolimab in advanced cancers. The CDR3 runs 14 residues. V shed 4 bases and J shed 1 base, with 12 bases lying between them. Germline CDR1 reads SGHRS; CDR2 reads YFSETQ. Profiling relied on immunoSEQ multiplex PCR, and the TCRdb table lists in-frame clones only, not all of them. This table holds tens of thousands of clones, 85% found once. Sequenced material: CD4+ or CD8+ T cells sorted from blood, taken in a trial of the OX40 agonist ivuxolimab. This clonotype was sampled from an adult with an advanced solid tumor such as melanoma, head and neck, liver or kidney cancer. The chain is built from TRBV5-1 and TRBJ2-7; possibly TRBD1 for D (5 bases). The CDR3 region is CASSPTGPSYEQYF. The CDR3 DNA reads TGCGCCAGCAGCCCCACAGGACCATCCTACGAGCAGTACTTC.